This entry describes one TCR beta chain. The sample comes from a study of control samples from healthy donors and cancer patients. The V gene's germline CDR1 is MNHEY and CDR2 SVGAGI. The CDR3 extends over 13 amino acids. The germline V and J ends were trimmed by 6 bases and 4 bases, with 12 bases remaining between them. Generated by immunoSEQ multiplex PCR, the TCRdb table keeps only in-frame clones and is missing some. The repertoire includes some 89,000 clones, 86% of them detected once, and roughly 21% sits in the top ten. This clonotype originated in a man aged 30 to 45 in good health. The sample taken for sequencing was blood. This sequence joins TRBV6-5 and TRBJ1-2, with D unclear. CDR3 coding DNA: TGTGCCAGCAGGCTGGCTGGTGGCTATGGCTACACCTTC. It encodes CASRLAGGYGYTF.